The 29 T cell receptor beta chains listed next were all sequenced from one sample in a study of T cell repertoires in Merkel cell carcinoma. Profiled with immunoSEQ multiplex PCR; TCRdb holds only in-frame clones, not every one. In the table there are roughly 14,000 clones, roughly four fifths of which are singletons. Sequencing input: tumor tissue. The origin of the receptors is an adult with Merkel cell carcinoma.

J is TRBJ1-3 and V is TRBV4-3; D ambiguous. V lost 0 bases and J 0 bases, leaving 9 bases between the germline ends. CDR1 and CDR2 (germline): LGHNA, YSLEER. CDR3 size: 16 residues. CDR3 sequence: CASSQDRRFSGNTIYF. DNA for the CDR3: TGCGCCAGCAGCCAAGACCGGCGGTTCTCTGGAAACACCATATATTTT.

This clone was detected only once. The gene calls are TRBV2 and TRBJ2-1; D may be TRBD2 (6 bases). Germline CDR1 is SNHLY and CDR2 is FYNNEI. This CDR3 is built from 17 residues. Trimming took 2 bases from V and 7 from J, leaving 21 bases between them. CDR3 loop: CASSEPGRGARGNEQFF. DNA of the CDR3: TGTGCCAGCAGTGAACCGGGGCGCGGGGCTAGGGGAAATGAGCAGTTCTTC.

J is TRBJ2-7 and V is TRBV6-5; D not resolved. The ends were cut back, 7 bases at V and 0 bases at J, with 13 bases in the middle. The CDR3 is 14 amino acids. Germline values: CDR1 MNHEY, CDR2 SVGAGI. In nucleotides, the CDR3 is TGTGCCAGCAAAGACTCGCCCAACTCCTACGAGCAGTACTTC. As protein: CASKDSPNSYEQYF.

The CDR3 DNA reads TGCGCCAGCAGCCCAGAGGGCAGGTTACAAGAGACCCAGTACTTC. Translated, it gives CASSPEGRLQETQYF. V usage is TRBV5-1 and J usage is TRBJ2-5; TRBD2 might be the D (5 bases). V was shortened by 4 bases and J by 2 bases, with 15 bases between the two germline ends. CDR1 and CDR2 (germline): SGHRS, YFSETQ. This CDR3 is 15 amino acids long. The variable domain in full, with the rest retrieved from reference TRBV5-1 and TRBJ2-5, is KAGVTQTPRYLIKTRGQQVTLSCSPISGHRSVSWYQQTPGQGLQFLFEYFSETQRNKGNFPGRFSGRQFSNSRSEMNVSTLELGDSALYLCASSPEGRLQETQYFGPGTRLLVL.

V and J are TRBV7-2 and TRBJ2-1; 14 nucleotides line up with TRBD2. The CDR3 is 15 amino acids. CDR1 SGHTA and CDR2 FQGNSA come from the germline V gene. The ends lost 3 bases at V and 8 bases at J; junction bases unmatched: 3. The chain's CDR3 is CASSLTSGRVDEQFF. The CDR3 region has the DNA TGTGCCAGCAGCTTGACTAGCGGGAGGGTGGATGAGCAGTTCTTC.

This chain joins TRBV7-9 and TRBJ2-2; 11 nucleotides match TRBD2. V was clipped by 5 bases and J by 3 bases; unmatched bases: 5. Germline V gene lookup returns CDR1 SEHNR and CDR2 FQNEAQ (reference sequence). This CDR3 is built from 16 residues. As DNA, the CDR3 is TGTGCCAGCAGCATCCCGGGACTAGCGGACACCGGGGAGCTGTTTTTT. This codes for CASSIPGLADTGELFF.

The chain is built from TRBV19 and TRBJ1-5; a possible D gene is TRBD1 (5 bases). Trimming cost V 6 bases and J 4 bases, with 13 bases left between them. Germline V gives CDR1 LNHDA, CDR2 SQIVND (reference sequence). This CDR3 region has 14 residues. DNA of the CDR3: TGTGCCAGTAGAATCACGGGGGAGAATCAGCCCCAGCATTTT. Translation gives CASRITGENQPQHF.

The chain links TRBV7-8 to TRBJ1-2; D remains unclear. There are 14 residues in the CDR3. V lost 5 bases and J 8 bases, leaving 18 bases between the germline ends. The V gene's germline CDR1 is SGHVS and CDR2 FQNEAQ. The CDR3 DNA is TGTGCCAGCAGCGCCCTCGGATCAACGGGGGGCTACACCTTC. Its translation: CASSALGSTGGYTF. The full variable domain, completed using reference TRBV7-8 and TRBJ1-2, is GAGVSQSPRYKVAKRGQDVALRCDPISGHVSLFWYQQALGQGPEFLTYFQNEAQLDKSGLPSDRFFAERPEGSVSTLKIQRTQQEDSAVYLCASSALGSTGGYTFGSGTRLTVV.

In DNA form, the CDR3 reads TGTGCCAGCAGCCCGCGCCTACTGAGAAATGAGCAGTTCTTC. It specifies CASSPRLLRNEQFF. The chain joins TRBV9 to TRBJ2-1; the D is unclear. CDR1 and CDR2 from the germline V gene are SGDLS and YYNGEE. The ends were cut back, 4 bases at V and 7 bases at J, with 15 bases in the middle. The CDR3 spans 14 residues.

The rearrangement links TRBV28 to TRBJ1-5, with D hard to call. The CDR3 is made up of 12 amino acids. From germline, CDR1 is MDHEN and CDR2 SYDVKM. The V and J ends lost 8 bases and 0 bases respectively, with 5 bases between them. The CDR3 region is CASSDSNQPQHF. The CDR3 DNA follows: TGTGCCAGCTCGGATAGCAATCAGCCCCAGCATTTT.

The rearrangement uses TRBV4-3 and TRBJ1-1; D is perhaps TRBD1 (5 bases). Per germline, CDR1 LGHNA and CDR2 YSLEER. Trimming cost V 0 bases and J 11 bases, with 13 bases left between them. This CDR3 is 13 amino acids long. This CDR3 is CASSQEKSGWAFF. CDR3 in DNA: TGCGCCAGCAGCCAAGAGAAATCAGGGTGGGCTTTCTTT.

The chain carries TRBV27 and TRBJ2-4; TRBD1 matches 9 bases. CDR3 size: 16 residues. Looked up from germline, CDR1 is MNHEY and CDR2 is SMNVEV (reference sequence). V trimming: 2 bases; J trimming: 0 bases; junction bases outside the gene matches: 2. The CDR3 nucleotides are TGTGCCAGCAGTTTAGGGACAGGGAGAGCCAAAAACATTCAGTACTTC. Translating gives CASSLGTGRAKNIQYF.

The chain employs TRBV7-9 and TRBJ1-3; D might be TRBD1 (6 bases). There are 14 residues in the CDR3. The germline V gene has CDR1 SEHNR and CDR2 FQNEAQ (reference sequence). Trimming cost V 2 bases and J 2 bases, with 7 bases left between them. CDR3 in DNA: TGTGCCAGCAGCTTACAGGGGACTGGAAACACCATATATTTT. Its protein is CASSLQGTGNTIYF.

V is TRBV5-8 and J is TRBJ2-3, with 10 bases fitting TRBD1. V lost 4 bases to trimming and J lost 6 bases; unmatched junction nucleotides: 11. This CDR3 comprises 16 residues. The germline gives CDR1 SGHTS, CDR2 YDEGEE. For the CDR3, the DNA is TGTGCCAGCAGCATAGACCGGGACAGGGGAAGTGATACGCAGTATTTT. It translates to CASSIDRDRGSDTQYF.

V gene TRBV27 combines with J gene TRBJ1-1; TRBD1 agrees at 9 bases. Germline CDR1 and CDR2: MNHEY and SMNVEV (reference sequence). The CDR3 runs 18 residues. The V segment lost 3 bases and the J segment 0 bases; nucleotides outside the gene matches: 11. CDR3 in amino acids: CASSLLTGGGKMNTEAFF. The CDR3 nucleotides are TGTGCCAGCAGTTTGTTAACAGGGGGCGGAAAGATGAACACTGAAGCTTTCTTT.

The rearrangement joins TRBV10-3 to TRBJ2-7; D is possibly TRBD1 or TRBD2 (6 bases each). V lost 10 bases to trimming and J lost 6 bases, with 19 bases between them. The CDR3 runs to 13 residues. Germline V lookup: CDR1 ENHRY, CDR2 SYGVKD. The CDR3 DNA is TGTGCCACGGGGCCGGGGGCGAGCCCCGAGCAGTACTTC. Protein product: CATGPGASPEQYF.

The chain combines TRBV2 with TRBJ2-4; TRBD1 matches at 7 bases. V was clipped by 6 bases and J by 0 bases; unmatched bases: 5. This CDR3 has 15 residues. CDR1 and CDR2 from the germline V gene are SNHLY and FYNNEI. CDR3 bases: TGTGCCAGCAGGGGGGACAGTGTAGCCAAAAACATTCAGTACTTC. It is translated as CASRGDSVAKNIQYF.

V gene TRBV7-6 combines with J gene TRBJ2-5; 9 bases are shared with TRBD1. The CDR3 length is 15 residues. Germline values: CDR1 SGHVS, CDR2 FNYEAQ. Trimming cost V 3 bases and J 5 bases; bases outside gene matches: 7. CDR3 loop: CASSLSGTGRETQYF. The CDR3 DNA sequence: TGTGCCAGCAGCTTGTCCGGGACAGGGCGTGAGACCCAGTACTTC.

V usage is TRBV4-2 and J usage is TRBJ1-2, with no clear D. Germline V gives CDR1 LGHNA, CDR2 YNFKEQ. Trimming shortened V by 2 bases and J by 2 bases, and 24 bases separated the two germline ends. This CDR3 spans 19 amino acids. The CDR3 coding sequence is TGTGCCAGCAGCCAACCTTTAGGGCAGGCATTTTCTGAGAACTATGGCTACACCTTC. Amino acids: CASSQPLGQAFSENYGYTF.

The rearrangement uses TRBV12-3 or TRBV12-4 and TRBJ1-2; D unresolved. The V and J ends lost 1 base and 2 bases respectively, with 5 bases between them. This CDR3 contains 13 residues. DNA for the CDR3: TGTGCCAGCAGTTTAGATGGCAACTATGGCTACACCTTC. It yields the protein CASSLDGNYGYTF.

J is TRBJ1-5 and V is TRBV2; D not certain. Trimming took off 2 bases at V and 6 bases at J, with 14 bases between the two ends. The CDR3 consists of 15 residues. The germline V gene encodes CDR1 SNHLY and CDR2 FYNNEI. CDR3 residues: CASSEFLWVGQPQHF. The CDR3 bases are TGTGCCAGCAGTGAATTTTTGTGGGTCGGTCAGCCCCAGCATTTT.

V and J are TRBV15 and TRBJ2-1; D unresolved. The CDR3 totals 12 residues. Germline V gene sequence: CDR1 LNHNV, CDR2 YYDKDF (reference sequence). The V end lost 3 bases, the J end lost 7 bases, and 7 bases lay between the germline ends. CDR3: CATSRSMNEQFF. CDR3 nucleotide sequence: TGTGCCACCAGCAGGTCTATGAATGAGCAGTTCTTC.

The V and J genes are TRBV5-1 and TRBJ2-7; D gene unclear. Looked up from germline, CDR1 is SGHRS and CDR2 is YFSETQ. V lost 4 bases to trimming and J lost 3 bases, with 20 bases between them. There are 16 residues in the CDR3. CDR3 loop: CASSPQATKPDYEQYF. The CDR3 DNA sequence: TGCGCCAGCAGCCCTCAGGCGACAAAACCAGACTACGAGCAGTACTTC.

In its sample, this clone ranks as medium-sized (0.01 to 0.1%). The chain joins TRBV2 to TRBJ2-6, with D unclear. CDR1 and CDR2 (germline): SNHLY, FYNNEI. V was shortened by 7 bases and J by 0 bases, with 7 bases between the two germline ends. This CDR3 contains 14 residues. The CDR3 reads CASIESSGANVLTF. The CDR3 nucleotides read TGTGCCAGCATTGAGAGCTCTGGGGCCAACGTCCTGACTTTC.

V usage is TRBV19 and J usage is TRBJ2-1, with D perhaps matching TRBD2 (5 bases). Trimming cost V 4 bases and J 2 bases, with 12 bases left between them. CDR3 size: 15 residues. Germline loops: CDR1 LNHDA, CDR2 SQIVND (reference sequence). DNA for the CDR3: TGTGCCAGTAGTACTGAGCGGATCCCCTACAATGAGCAGTTCTTC. Translated, it gives CASSTERIPYNEQFF.

CDR3 sequence (DNA): TGTGCCAGCAGTTTACTAGCGGGCACAGATACGCAGTATTTT. Its protein product is CASSLLAGTDTQYF. V usage is TRBV28 and J usage is TRBJ2-3; 7 bases fit TRBD2. Trimming removed 2 bases from V and 1 base from J; junction bases left unmatched: 0. The CDR3 loop spans 14 amino acids. CDR1 and CDR2 from the germline V gene are MDHEN and SYDVKM.

This chain links TRBV19 with TRBJ2-1; possibly TRBD2 for D (5 bases). This CDR3 is 11 amino acids long. Between the trimmed V and J ends, which lost 3 bases and 9 bases, there was a span of 6 bases. Germline V gene data show CDR1 as LNHDA and CDR2 as SQIVND (reference sequence). The CDR3 DNA reads as TGTGCCAGTAGTATCCGGGGTGAGCAGTTCTTC. As protein: CASSIRGEQFF.

This clone came up a few times. The rearrangement uses TRBV5-6 and TRBJ2-7, with TRBD1 matching over 7 bases. Germline trimming cut 3 bases from V and 1 base from J; bases unmatched to any gene: 1. CDR1 and CDR2 (germline): SGHDT, YYEEEE. The CDR3 covers 13 residues. CDR3 sequence (DNA): TGTGCCAGCAGCTACAGGGGTTCCTACGAGCAGTACTTC. It specifies CASSYRGSYEQYF.

J is TRBJ2-2 and V is TRBV27, with D possibly TRBD2 on 5 matching bases. Trimming left V 1 base short and J 5 bases short, with 14 bases between. The germline V gene has CDR1 MNHEY and CDR2 SMNVEV (reference sequence). CDR3 length: 16 residues. The CDR3 here is CASSLLGASGTGELFF. Written as DNA, the CDR3 is TGTGCCAGCAGTTTATTAGGCGCGTCGGGGACCGGGGAGCTGTTTTTT.